This T cell receptor (beta chain) stems from a study of blood T cell repertoires in COVID-19. Study processing details: By means of reference gene primer amplification, nucleated cell counts were estimated. Produced via immunoSEQ multiplex PCR; TCRdb's table is partial and in-frame only. The V and J calls and clone size were taken over from that table, and D and trimming were inferred from the DNA. The sample consists of roughly 230,000 clones, almost 90% of them appearing once. Recruited during active infection, patients (from Seattle) were subsequently followed longitudinally. The length of the CDR3 is 19 residues. Germline V gives CDR1 LGHDT, CDR2 YNNKEL (reference sequence). V shed 4 bases, J shed 3 bases, and the junction held 12 bases outside the gene matches.

Sample: peripheral blood. The chain has TRBV3-1 (or the pseudogene TRBV3-2) and TRBJ2-6; 10 bases map to TRBD1. The TCR originated in an older woman with COVID-19, enrolled during active disease. CDR3 bases: TGTGCCAGCAGCCTCCTCCCGACAGGGGGCGCAGGTGGGGCCAACGTCCTGACTTTC. Translating gives CASSLLPTGGAGGANVLTF.